This entry lists 5 T cell receptor beta chains sequenced from one sample in a study of T cells in localized non-small cell lung cancer. Only in-frame clones appear in the TCRdb table, and some are missing; sequencing was by immunoSEQ multiplex PCR. The table records around 40,000 clones, 88% of them present only once. The sequences come from peripheral blood, collected before any cancer treatment. The receptors shown here come from an older female donor with stage I squamous cell lung carcinoma.

The V call is TRBV7-8, the J call TRBJ1-2; D remains ambiguous. Trimming stripped 0 bases from V and 4 bases from J, with 12 bases between. Germline V lookup: CDR1 SGHVS, CDR2 FQNEAQ. CDR3 length: 15 amino acids. CDR3 sequence: CASSLAGLDLYGYTF. The DNA of the CDR3 is TGTGCCAGCAGCTTAGCGGGTCTCGACCTCTATGGCTACACCTTC.

This clone was recorded only once. The chain couples TRBV5-4 to TRBJ2-3; 8 bases line up with TRBD2. Germline lookup yields CDR1 SGHNT and CDR2 YYREEE (reference sequence). The CDR3 is 18 amino acids. The V gene end was trimmed by 4 bases and the J gene end by 1 base; junction bases not matched to a gene: 14. This chain's CDR3 is CASSLPSPSAGGTDTQYF. The CDR3 nucleotides are TGTGCCAGCAGCCTACCCTCCCCCTCAGCGGGAGGCACAGATACGCAGTATTTT.

The chain links TRBV30 to TRBJ2-4, with D possibly being TRBD1 (6 bases). V gave up 0 bases and J gave up 10 bases, with 13 bases separating them. The CDR3 has 13 residues. From germline, CDR1 is GTSNPN and CDR2 SVGIG (reference sequence). CDR3 sequence (DNA): TGTGCCTGGAGTGTTGGGGGCGCCAGGATTCAGTACTTC. It translates to CAWSVGGARIQYF. The variable domain in full, completed from reference TRBV30 and TRBJ2-4, reads SQTIHQWPATLVQPVGSPLSLECTVEGTSNPNLYWYRQAAGRGLQLLFYSVGIGQISSEVPQNLSASRPQDRQFILSSKKLLLSDSGFYLCAWSVGGARIQYFGAGTRLSVL.

This clone was counted a few times. The genes are TRBV19 and TRBJ2-5; a weak D match, TRBD2 (5 bases). CDR3 length equals 13 residues. Germline V gene sequence: CDR1 LNHDA, CDR2 SQIVND (reference sequence). V lost 5 bases to trimming and J lost 1 base, with 8 bases between them. CDR3 residues: CASSLSAQETQYF. In DNA form, the CDR3 reads TGTGCCAGTAGTCTTAGCGCCCAAGAGACCCAGTACTTC.

This clone showed up just once. The rearrangement joins TRBV5-4 to TRBJ2-1; D tentatively reads TRBD1 or TRBD2 (5 bases each). The CDR3 is 14 amino acids. Germline CDR1 SGHNT, CDR2 YYREEE (reference sequence). V shed 1 base and J shed 10 bases, with 15 bases lying between them. The CDR3 nucleotides read TGTGCCAGCAGCTTGCCGGGGCCCCCCGGGGAGCAGTTCTTC. Residues: CASSLPGPPGEQFF.